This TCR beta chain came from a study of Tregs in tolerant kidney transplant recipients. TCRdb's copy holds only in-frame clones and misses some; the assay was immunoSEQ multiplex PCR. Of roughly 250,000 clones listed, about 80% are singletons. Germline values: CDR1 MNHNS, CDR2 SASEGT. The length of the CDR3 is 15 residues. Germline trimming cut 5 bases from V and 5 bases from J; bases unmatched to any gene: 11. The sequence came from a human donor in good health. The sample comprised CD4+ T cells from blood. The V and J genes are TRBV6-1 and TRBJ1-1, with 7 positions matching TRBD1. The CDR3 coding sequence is TGTGCCAGCAGTTCCAAAGGGACAGCCAAAACTGAAGCTTTCTTT. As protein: CASSSKGTAKTEAFF.